Detailed here is one T cell receptor beta chain. This clone's antigen is unknown. Per-base quality was not reported, and no clone a single base away is much larger than it. The cohort comprised approximately 700 healthy bone marrow donors. At the time of sampling, all cohort members were nominally healthy, though unrecorded immune exposures were likely present. The donor was CMV seropositive and belonged to the group of about 290 seropositive cohort members. A peripheral blood sample was collected from each donor, and TCR beta sequencing was performed on peripheral blood mononuclear cells. Genomic DNA was extracted from the blood cell samples with the Qiagen DNeasy Blood Extraction Kit. The data stem from a study of cytomegalovirus exposure and HLA in healthy donors (TCRdb year 2017). At the level of the whole study: An earlier analysis of more than 550 of the donors reported about 260 Gb of sequence data and roughly 120 million unique TCR beta sequences obtained from about 170 million T cells. An early release covering 500 to 750 HLA-typed donors comprised roughly 300 gigabases of sequencing data and around 85 million unique TCR sequences. Of the roughly 400 genotyped donors, 81% fell in the genetic ancestry cluster associated with self-reported Caucasian donors. The study was designed to test whether signatures of past pathogen exposure could be identified by cataloging public T cell receptors. Using immunosequencing, the study profiled T cell repertoires from 550 to 750 subjects and related those repertoires to cytomegalovirus serostatus. Besides the first cohort of more than 650 subjects, a separate validation cohort made up of roughly 120 different subjects was used. The study combined high-throughput TCR immunosequencing, statistical association of individual TCRs with disease status, and machine learning to predict cytomegalovirus infection status. A later analysis re-examined previously published TCR beta repertoires from several hundred donors and added high-resolution HLA genotyping to investigate patterns of TCR occurrence. The later analysis used no new phenotypic data to find candidate immune exposures, relying instead on TCR beta sequences and their occurrence across donors. To decide whether each TCR beta V gene segment behaved as functional or pseudogenic, an earlier analysis of approximately 620 of the donors relied on high-throughput TCR beta sequencing. Donor age, sex, ethnicity and CMV serostatus were compiled alongside the repertoire data. Genome-wide SNP genotypes for about 65% of the 666 donors were used in a later genetic analysis, which treated that subset as a discovery cohort. All discovery cohort repertoires had been generated using a single sequencing platform. HLA typing included class I and class II loci at four-digit resolution. The number of donors typed differed by locus, with roughly 620-630 for A, B, C, DRB1 and DQB1, over 500 for DQA1, 600 to 610 for DPA1, and some 450 for DPB1. Five DR-DQ haplotypes were treated as single units for association and clustering because of strong linkage in the cohort. Across 300 to 500 genotyped donors of the cohort, an average of approximately 240,000 unique TCR beta nucleotide sequences per donor were sequenced, and around 20% of those sequences were non-productive.

Library preparation was by the immunoSEQ multiplex PCR assay. A mixture of 60 forward primers for TCR Vbeta segments and 13 reverse primers for TCR Jbeta segments was used in the multiplex PCR. Amplification of the CDR3 region of rearranged TCR beta genes was performed with a multiplex PCR assay on genomic DNA. Amplified TCR beta libraries were sequenced as 87-base-pair reads on the Illumina HiSeq System. As for the authors' bioinformatics: In a later analysis, tens of millions of unique TCR beta chains were counted across the approximately 620 repertoires, and around 10 million of these chains were shared by at least two donors. Raw reads were error-corrected and collapsed into unique sequences with a nearest-neighbor algorithm that merged closely related sequences to remove PCR and sequencing errors. V, D and J gene segments were assigned by aligning CDR3 sequences to IMGT reference sequences. Each retained sequence needed at least a six-nucleotide match to both a V gene segment and a J gene segment. Rearrangements were called productive when the CDR3 lacked stop codons and stayed in frame with V and J; all others were non-productive. Following IMGT convention, CDR3 was defined as the stretch from the second conserved V-encoded cysteine to the conserved J-encoded phenylalanine. In an earlier analysis of more than 550 of the donors, sequences lacking an unambiguous match to a single V gene segment were excluded. In an earlier analysis of some 590 of the donors, a V segment was called functional when productive rearrangements were above 56.7%, and segregating when the standard deviation between donors exceeded 5%. To diagnose cytomegalovirus status from the catalog of TCR beta chain sequences, a statistical classification framework was built. In a later analysis, TCR nucleotide sequences were compared against IMGT/GENE-DB human TR gene sequences so that V and J genes could be assigned. Using the TCRdist pipeline, a later analysis assigned CDR3 sequences along with most-parsimonious VDJ recombination scenarios. In a later analysis, each TCR beta chain was defined by its CDR3 amino acid sequence together with its V-gene family, and reads without a unique V-gene family were excluded. In a later analysis, approximately 640 highly shared, low-generation-probability nucleotide sequences were removed to address suspected cross-contamination and a sequencing artifact. A later analysis calculated a clonal expansion index for each public chain from normalized within-repertoire ranks of inferred template counts. Generation probabilities in a later analysis came from a VDJ recombination model fitted to out-of-frame rearrangements, and those results were checked against IGoR. In a later analysis, TCR-TCR, TCR-HLA and TCR-CMV co-occurrence was scored with hypergeometric tests, and a repertoire-size bias correction was applied to TCR pairs. False discovery rates were estimated in a later analysis by permuting HLA or CMV assignments 20 times. A later analysis grouped co-occurring TCRs with DBSCAN, adding TCRdist sequence similarity when clustering within HLA-allele-positive subsets. Repertoires with fewer than 30,000 or more than 120,000 public chains, plus five repertoires with anomalous nucleotide sharing, were excluded from co-occurrence clustering. TCRdb mirrors the immuneACCESS table, restricted to in-frame sequences. Some clones are absent from its copies; in checked studies, under half trace to an unresolved V gene, and the reason for the others is unknown. V and J calls plus clone size are reproduced from that table; the DNA served to infer D and trimming. Recorded for this sample are around 250,000 clones; 70% to 90% of them occurred a single time. The ten largest clones add up to less than 8.5% of the sample.

Study-wide findings and limitations: The cohort was sequenced for TCR beta chains only, and without alpha or paired-chain data the features that could be detected were limited. Several of the top co-occurrence clusters appeared to be linked to parvovirus B19, influenza, CMV and Epstein-Barr virus, according to a later analysis. V-gene and J-gene trimming of TCR beta chains was associated with a missense DCLRE1C variant in a later genetic analysis, and the association was replicated in an independent cohort. The classifier was reported to diagnose cytomegalovirus status with high specificity and sensitivity in both the original cohort and the validation cohort. A later genetic analysis reported fewer N-insertions in productive TCRs among donors in an Asian-associated ancestry cluster than the roughly 650-donor mean. In vitro tests confirmed that a few of the cytomegalovirus-associated TCR beta chains recognize cytomegalovirus antigens. Seventeen rarely observed V segments, including chromosome 9 orphons, were excluded from the earlier analysis of almost 600 of the donors because counts were too low. Presence/absence analyses assumed roughly uniform sequencing depth across donors, an assumption that may not hold. A group of highly shared sequence variants was considered likely to be a technical artifact of the sequencing pipeline. An earlier analysis of 450 to 750 of the donors showed that most TCR beta V segments appeared in productive rearrangements either about 87% or about 30% of the time, which broadly matched IMGT annotations. When HLA alleles, especially DR and DQ, strongly co-occurred, TCR associations were difficult to assign to individual alleles. The 87-base-pair reads could not distinguish some IMGT-functional V segments, including TRBV6-2 and TRBV6-3, so those segments were excluded. In a later analysis, HLA-associated TCR beta chains were found to be more clonally expanded and to have lower generation probabilities than equally common non-associated chains. According to a later analysis, TCR association rates differed among HLA loci, with DRB1 alleles showing the most associated TCRs and HLA-C alleles showing the fewest. According to a later analysis, most CMV-associated TCR beta chains appeared to be HLA-restricted, and the HLA associations seemed to be driven largely by CMV exposure. In the study, about 150 TCR beta chains were listed as associated with cytomegalovirus. Linkage disequilibrium might explain the correlated functional status among segregating V segments, but an unknown experimental factor could not be ruled out. The only immune exposure information available for the cohort was CMV serostatus. Most TCR sequences were seen in very few donors, while some public TCRs were found in many individuals. In a later analysis, more than 15,000 TCR beta sequences were associated with specific HLA alleles at a false discovery rate of 0.05. HLA typing was unavailable for some donors at each locus, so association tests used only the typed subset. According to the authors, the approach could potentially be generalized to other disease states and immunological phenotypes. A further reported finding was that TCR beta sequences accurately predicted the HLA-A and HLA-B alleles for most subjects in the first cohort.

For this chain, trimming is 3 bases at the V end and 7 bases at the J end, and the number of junction bases without a gene match is 12. CDR1 and CDR2, per the germline V gene, are SGHRS and YFSETQ. Measured from the cysteine to the phenylalanine, the CDR3 is 16 residues long. Solely the CDR3 DNA is kept, with 48 bases framed from the first base. This TCR came from a woman aged 55-69 years in good health and CMV-seropositive. Recombination linked TRBV5-1 to TRBJ2-1; 8 central bases correspond to TRBD1. The sequenced sample was PBMCs. The CDR3 protein: CASSSTGTGGPNEQFF. The nucleotide sequence is given as TGCGCCAGCAGCTCAACCGGGACAGGCGGGCCAAATGAGCAGTTCTTC.